This T cell receptor (beta chain) emerged from a study of cytomegalovirus exposure and HLA in healthy donors. Across the study: Earlier results showed approximately 120 million unique TCR beta sequences derived from roughly 190 million T cells.

Primers: 60 Vbeta forward and 13 Jbeta reverse. The protocol was immunoSEQ multiplex PCR, while the TCRdb copy is restricted to in-frame clones and leaves out a portion. The sample carries about 120,000 clones, about 78% recorded once. J was trimmed by 5 bases and V by 10 bases; bases with no gene match: 16. The CDR3 spans 17 residues. Germline V gene sequence: CDR1 SGHTA, CDR2 FQGTGA. Findings of the study overall: An analysis was carried out at a later point. It showed that HLA-associated TCR beta chains were more clonally expanded than equally common non-associated chains. Immune exposure was documented only through CMV serostatus. As a later analysis revealed, most CMV-associated TCR beta chains appeared HLA-restricted.

On this clone itself: As yet, its antigen is unknown.

This clonotype was obtained from a woman aged 40 to 55 in good health and CMV-seropositive. Sequencing was done on a sample of PBMCs. The chain couples TRBV7-3 to TRBJ2-1; 11 bases are shared with TRBD2. CDR3 sequence (DNA): TGTGCCATGCTACCCAGGGCGGGGACTAGCGGAAACAATGAGCAGTTCTTC. It translates to CAMLPRAGTSGNNEQFF.